The subject of this entry is one T cell receptor beta chain. The V gene lost 6 bases and the J gene lost 4 bases, with 17 bases spanning the gap. Germline V gene data show CDR1 as SGHDT and CDR2 as YYEEEE. This CDR3 contains 14 residues. This entry comes from a study of blood T cell repertoires in COVID-19. Study-wide background: COVID-19 samples from acute and convalescent phases originated in the United States, Italy and Spain.

Original processing methods: Amplification of reference gene primers was used by the study to estimate nucleated cell counts. The assay was immunoSEQ multiplex PCR, and TCRdb's table has in-frame clones only and misses some. The D gene and trimming were derived from the DNA, and the V and J assignments and clone size from that table. The repertoire holds 90,000 to 120,000 clones, with around 91% as singletons. The sequenced sample consisted of peripheral blood. The TCR comes from a woman aged 80 or over with acute or convalescent COVID-19. The genes are TRBV5-6 and TRBJ2-7, with D possibly TRBD2 on 6 matching bases. CDR3 sequence (DNA): TGTGCCAGCACCCTATCCGGGGGACCATACGAGCAGTACTTC. Protein sequence: CASTLSGGPYEQYF.